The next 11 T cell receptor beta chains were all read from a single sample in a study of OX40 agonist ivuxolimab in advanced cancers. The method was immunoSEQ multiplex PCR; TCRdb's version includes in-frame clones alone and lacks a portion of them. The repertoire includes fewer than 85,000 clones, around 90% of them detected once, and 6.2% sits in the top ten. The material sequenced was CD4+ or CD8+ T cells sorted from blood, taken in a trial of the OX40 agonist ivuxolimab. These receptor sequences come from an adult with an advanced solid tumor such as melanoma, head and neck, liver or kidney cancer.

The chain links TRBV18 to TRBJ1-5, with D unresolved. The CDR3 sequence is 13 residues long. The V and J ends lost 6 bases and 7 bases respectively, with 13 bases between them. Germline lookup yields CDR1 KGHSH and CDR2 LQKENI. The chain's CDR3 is CASSLKGGQPQHF. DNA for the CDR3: TGTGCCAGCTCTCTAAAAGGAGGCCAGCCCCAGCATTTT.

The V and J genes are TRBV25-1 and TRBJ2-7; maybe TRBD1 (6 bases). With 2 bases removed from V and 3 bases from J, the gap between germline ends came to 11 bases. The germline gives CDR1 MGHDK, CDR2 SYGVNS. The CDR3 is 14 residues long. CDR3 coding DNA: TGTGCCAGCAGTGAAGCCAGGGGAGTCTACGAGCAGTACTTC. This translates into CASSEARGVYEQYF.

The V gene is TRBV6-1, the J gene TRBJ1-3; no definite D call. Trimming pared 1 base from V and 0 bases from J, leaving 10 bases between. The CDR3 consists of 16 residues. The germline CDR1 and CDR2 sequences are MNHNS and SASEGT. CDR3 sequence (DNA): TGTGCCAGCAGTGAAGGTCGGTCAAGCTCTGGAAACACCATATATTTT. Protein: CASSEGRSSSGNTIYF.

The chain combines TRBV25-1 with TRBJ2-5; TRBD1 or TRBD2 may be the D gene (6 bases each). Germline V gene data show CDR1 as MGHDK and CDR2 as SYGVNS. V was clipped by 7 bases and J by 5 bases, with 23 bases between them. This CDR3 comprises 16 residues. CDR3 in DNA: TGTGCCAGCAACGCGGGAACAGGGAAGGAGAGGGAGACCCAGTACTTC. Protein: CASNAGTGKERETQYF.

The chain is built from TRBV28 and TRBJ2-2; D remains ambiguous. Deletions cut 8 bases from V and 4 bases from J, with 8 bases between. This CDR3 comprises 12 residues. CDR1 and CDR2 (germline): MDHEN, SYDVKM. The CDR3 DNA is TGTGCCAGCGGTAGCAGCACCGGGGAGCTGTTTTTT. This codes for CASGSSTGELFF.

CDR3 bases: TGTGCCACGGACAGGGGTAGTGGACCCCAGCATTTT. It specifies CATDRGSGPQHF. The chain employs TRBV6-6 and TRBJ1-5, with 9 bases fitting TRBD1. The CDR3 consists of 12 residues. Germline V gene sequence: CDR1 MNHNY, CDR2 SVGAGI (reference sequence). J was trimmed by 10 bases and V by 10 bases; bases with no gene match: 8.

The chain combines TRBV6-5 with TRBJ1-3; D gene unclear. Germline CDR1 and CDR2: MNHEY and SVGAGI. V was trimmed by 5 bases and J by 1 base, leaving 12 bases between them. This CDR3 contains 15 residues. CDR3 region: CASSLDRASGNTIYF. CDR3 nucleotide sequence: TGTGCCAGCAGTCTGGATAGAGCATCTGGAAACACCATATATTTT.

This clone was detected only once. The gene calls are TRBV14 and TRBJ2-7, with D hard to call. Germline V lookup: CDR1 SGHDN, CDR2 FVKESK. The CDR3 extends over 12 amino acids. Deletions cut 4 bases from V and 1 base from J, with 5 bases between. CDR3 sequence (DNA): TGTGCCAGCAGCCCCAATTCCTACGAGCAGTACTTC. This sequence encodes CASSPNSYEQYF.

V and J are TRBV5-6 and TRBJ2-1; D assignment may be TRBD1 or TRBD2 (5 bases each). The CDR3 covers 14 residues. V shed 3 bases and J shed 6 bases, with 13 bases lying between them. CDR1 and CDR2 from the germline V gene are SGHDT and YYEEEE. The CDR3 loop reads CASSSGTVANEQFF. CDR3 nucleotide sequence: TGTGCCAGCAGCTCCGGGACGGTTGCCAATGAGCAGTTCTTC.

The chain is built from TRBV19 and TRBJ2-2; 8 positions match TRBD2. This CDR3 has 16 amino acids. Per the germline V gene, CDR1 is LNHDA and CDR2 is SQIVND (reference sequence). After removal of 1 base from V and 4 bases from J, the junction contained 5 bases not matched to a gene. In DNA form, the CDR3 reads TGTGCCAGTAGTATAGGTAGCGGGACCTCCACCGGGGAGCTGTTTTTT. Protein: CASSIGSGTSTGELFF.

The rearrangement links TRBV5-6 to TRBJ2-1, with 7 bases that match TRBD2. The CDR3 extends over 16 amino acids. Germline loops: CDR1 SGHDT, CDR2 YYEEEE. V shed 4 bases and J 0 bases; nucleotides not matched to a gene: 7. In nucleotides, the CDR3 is TGTGCCAGCAGCAACCGGGGGGTCAGCTCCTACAATGAGCAGTTCTTC. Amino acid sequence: CASSNRGVSSYNEQFF.